This TCR beta chain was identified in a study of T cells in Graves' hyperthyroidism and ophthalmopathy. Amplified TCR beta CDR3 regions came from RNA transcripts. During a first-round RT-PCR of the TCR CDR3, the HTBI primer set was used. One entry per CDR3 protein results from TCRdb running MiXCR on the multiplex PCR reads. This sample has roughly 500,000 distinct CDR3 sequences, with approximately 13% found just once. Out of less than 12 ml of fresh peripheral blood came the PBMCs. V lost 1 base and J lost 1, with 10 bases in between. The CDR3 consists of 15 residues. Per germline, CDR1 SGHVS and CDR2 FQNEAQ.

Sample: blood. The chain recombines TRBV7-8 with TRBJ1-1; D is ambiguous. The receptor's source is a woman aged 25 to 39 with Graves' hyperthyroidism that later progressed to Graves' ophthalmopathy. Here the CDR3 DNA reads TGTGCCAGCAGCTTAGGGGCGGTTAAGAACACTGAAGCTTTCTTT. Translating gives CASSLGAVKNTEAFF. Based on the CDR3 plus reference TRBV7-8 and TRBJ1-1, the full variable domain is GAGVSQSPRYKVAKRGQDVALRCDPISGHVSLFWYQQALGQGPEFLTYFQNEAQLDKSGLPSDRFFAERPEGSVSTLKIQRTQQEDSAVYLCASSLGAVKNTEAFFGQGTRLTVV.